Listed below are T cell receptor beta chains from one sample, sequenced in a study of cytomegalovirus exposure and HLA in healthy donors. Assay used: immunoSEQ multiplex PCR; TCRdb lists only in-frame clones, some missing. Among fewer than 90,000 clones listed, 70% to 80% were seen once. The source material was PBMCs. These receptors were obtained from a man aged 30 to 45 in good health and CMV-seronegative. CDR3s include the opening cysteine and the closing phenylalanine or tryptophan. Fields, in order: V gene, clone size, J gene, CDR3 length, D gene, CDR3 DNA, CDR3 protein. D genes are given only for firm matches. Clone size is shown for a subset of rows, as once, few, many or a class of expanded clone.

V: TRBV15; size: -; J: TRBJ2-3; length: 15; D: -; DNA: TGTGCCACCAGCAGTGGGACAACTAGCACAGATACGCAGTATTTT; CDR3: CATSSGTTSTDTQYF
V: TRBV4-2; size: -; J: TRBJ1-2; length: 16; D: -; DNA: TGTGCCAGCAGCCAAGTGGGGGCCGGAGGAAACTATGGCTACACCTTC; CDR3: CASSQVGAGGNYGYTF
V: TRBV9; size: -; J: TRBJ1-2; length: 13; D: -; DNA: TGTGCCAGCAGCTCGCGCCCTGGAGACGGCTACACCTTC; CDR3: CASSSRPGDGYTF
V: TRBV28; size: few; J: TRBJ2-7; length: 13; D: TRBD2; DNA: TGTGCCAGCAGGGGGGGACTAGCGGACGAGCAGTACTTC; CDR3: CASRGGLADEQYF
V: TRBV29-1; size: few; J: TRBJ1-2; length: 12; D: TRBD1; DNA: TGCAGCGTTGCAGGGACAGGGGATGGCTACACCTTC; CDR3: CSVAGTGDGYTF
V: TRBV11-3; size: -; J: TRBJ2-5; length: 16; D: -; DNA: TGTGCCAGCAGCTTAGGTTACAGGGAAGTGGAAGAGACCCAGTACTTC; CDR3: CASSLGYREVEETQYF
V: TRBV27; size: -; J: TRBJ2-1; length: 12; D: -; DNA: TGTGCCAGCAGTTATGGGAGTCGAGAGCAGTTCTTC; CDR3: CASSYGSREQFF
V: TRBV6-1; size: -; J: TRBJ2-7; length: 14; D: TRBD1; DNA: TGTGCCAGCAGTCCCGGACAGGGGAGATACGAGCAGTACTTC; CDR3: CASSPGQGRYEQYF
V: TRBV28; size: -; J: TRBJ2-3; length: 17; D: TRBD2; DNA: TGTGCCAGCAGTTTATTGGTAGCGGGAGTTGGGACAGATACGCAGTATTTT; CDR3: CASSLLVAGVGTDTQYF
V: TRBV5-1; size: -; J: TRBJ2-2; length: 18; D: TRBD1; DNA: TGCGCCAGCAGACCACAGGGGCGCGGTGGAAGCGACACCGGGGAGCTGTTTTTT; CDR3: CASRPQGRGGSDTGELFF
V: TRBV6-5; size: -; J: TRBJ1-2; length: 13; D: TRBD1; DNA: TGTGCCAGCAGAGGACAGGGACACTATGGCTACACCTTC; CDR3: CASRGQGHYGYTF
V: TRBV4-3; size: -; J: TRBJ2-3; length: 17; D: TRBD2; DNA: TGCGCCAGCAGCCAAGAACTAGCGGCGACTAGCACAGATACGCAGTATTTT; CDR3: CASSQELAATSTDTQYF
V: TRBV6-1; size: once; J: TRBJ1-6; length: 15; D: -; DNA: TGTGCCAGCACGGGGGTGTTCTCACCTAATTCACCCCTCCACTTT; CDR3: CASTGVFSPNSPLHF
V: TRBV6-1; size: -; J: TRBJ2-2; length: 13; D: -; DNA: TGTGCCAGCAGAGCGACAGGTGCCGGGGAGCTGTTTTTT; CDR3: CASRATGAGELFF
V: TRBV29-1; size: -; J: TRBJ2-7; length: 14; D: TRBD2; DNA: TGCAGCGTTGTAAGGACTAGCGGGAGTTACGAGCAGTACTTC; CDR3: CSVVRTSGSYEQYF
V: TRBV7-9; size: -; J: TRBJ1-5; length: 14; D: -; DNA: TGTGCCAGCAGCTTAGCAGGGGGTGATCAGCCCCAGCATTTT; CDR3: CASSLAGGDQPQHF
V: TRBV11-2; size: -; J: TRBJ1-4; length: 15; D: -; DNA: TGTGCCAGCAGCTTAGAGATGGGGCGATTTGAAAAACTGTTTTTT; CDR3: CASSLEMGRFEKLFF
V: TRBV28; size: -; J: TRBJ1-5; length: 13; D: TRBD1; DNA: TGTGCCAGCAGGAGGGGACAGAATCAGCCCCAGCATTTT; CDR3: CASRRGQNQPQHF
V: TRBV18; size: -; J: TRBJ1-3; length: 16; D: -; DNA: TGTGCCAGCTCACCTTCGACAGGACTCTCTGGAAACACCATATATTTT; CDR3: CASSPSTGLSGNTIYF
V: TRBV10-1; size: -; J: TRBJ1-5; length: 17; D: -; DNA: TGCGCCAGCAGTGAGCCGGGACAAAAATATAGCAATCAGCCCCAGCATTTT; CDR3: CASSEPGQKYSNQPQHF
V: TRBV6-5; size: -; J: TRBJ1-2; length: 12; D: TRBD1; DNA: TGTGCCAGCAGTACGACAGGGAGCGGCTACACCTTC; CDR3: CASSTTGSGYTF
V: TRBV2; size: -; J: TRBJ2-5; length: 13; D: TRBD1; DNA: TGTGCCAGCAGTGATTGGACAGGGGATGAGCAGTACTTC; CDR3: CASSDWTGDEQYF
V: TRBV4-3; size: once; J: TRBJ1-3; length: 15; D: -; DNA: TGCGCCAGCAGCTCACACAGGATATCTGGAAACACCATATATTTT; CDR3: CASSSHRISGNTIYF
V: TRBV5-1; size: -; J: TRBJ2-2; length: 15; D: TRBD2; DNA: TGCGCCAGCAGCCTCCAAGGACTAGGTGCCGGGGAGCTGTTTTTT; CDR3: CASSLQGLGAGELFF
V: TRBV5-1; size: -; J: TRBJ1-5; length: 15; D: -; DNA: TGCGCCAGCAGCCCGAGGGGGGGTATTCCGCATCCCCAGCATTTT; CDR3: CASSPRGGIPHPQHF
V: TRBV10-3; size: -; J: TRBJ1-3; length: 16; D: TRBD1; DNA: TGTGCCATCAGTGCCGCAGGGGGCGCGGCTGGAAACACCATATATTTT; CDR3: CAISAAGGAAGNTIYF
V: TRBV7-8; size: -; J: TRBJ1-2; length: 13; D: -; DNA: TGTGCCAGCAGCTTAGGCAGGGAGGATGGCTACACCTTC; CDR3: CASSLGREDGYTF
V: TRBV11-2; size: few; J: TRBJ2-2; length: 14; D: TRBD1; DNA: TGTGCCAGCAGCCTAAGACAGGGGCCCGGGGAGCTGTTTTTT; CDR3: CASSLRQGPGELFF
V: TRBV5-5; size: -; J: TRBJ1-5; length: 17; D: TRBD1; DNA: TGTGCCAGCAGCTACGGGACAGGGGGCTTTAGCAATCAGCCCCAGCATTTT; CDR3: CASSYGTGGFSNQPQHF
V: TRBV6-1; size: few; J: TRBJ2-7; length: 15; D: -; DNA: TGTGCCAGCAGTGGCTTGGGCAGGGGCAACTACGAGCAGTACTTC; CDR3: CASSGLGRGNYEQYF
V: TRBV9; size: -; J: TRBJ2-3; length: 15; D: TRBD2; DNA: TGTGCCAGCAGCTTCTCCGGGACTAGCGGGGATACGCAGTATTTT; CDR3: CASSFSGTSGDTQYF
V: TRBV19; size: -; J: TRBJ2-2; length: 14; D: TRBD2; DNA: TGTGCCAGTAGCACTAGCGGGGCCACCGGGGAGCTGTTTTTT; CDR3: CASSTSGATGELFF
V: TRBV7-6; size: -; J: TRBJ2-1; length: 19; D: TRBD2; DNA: TGTGCCAGCAGCTGGGCTTCTAGCGGGAGTCGGGGCTCCTACAATGAGCAGTTCTTC; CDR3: CASSWASSGSRGSYNEQFF
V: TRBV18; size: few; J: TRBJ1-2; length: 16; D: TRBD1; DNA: TGTGCCAGCTCTCCAAACCGACAGGGAAGGAGAGATGGCTACACCTTC; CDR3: CASSPNRQGRRDGYTF
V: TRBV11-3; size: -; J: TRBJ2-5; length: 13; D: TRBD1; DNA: TGTGCCAGCAGCTGGACAGGGGGGGAGACCCAGTACTTC; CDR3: CASSWTGGETQYF
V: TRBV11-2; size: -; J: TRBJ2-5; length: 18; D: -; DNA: TGTGCCAGCAGCTCATCGGAGGGGGCTTGGGCCTTTCAAGAGACCCAGTACTTC; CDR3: CASSSSEGAWAFQETQYF
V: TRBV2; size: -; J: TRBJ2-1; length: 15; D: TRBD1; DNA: TGTGCCAGCAGCCTCGGGACAGGGAAGAACAATGAGCAGTTCTTC; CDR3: CASSLGTGKNNEQFF
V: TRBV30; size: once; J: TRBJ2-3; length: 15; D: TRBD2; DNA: TGTGCCTGGAGTGTCGAAGCGGGGGGGCGAGATACGCAGTATTTT; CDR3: CAWSVEAGGRDTQYF
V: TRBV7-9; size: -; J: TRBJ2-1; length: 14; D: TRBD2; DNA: TGTGCCAGCAGGACTAGCGGGGGGGACAATGAGCAGTTCTTC; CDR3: CASRTSGGDNEQFF
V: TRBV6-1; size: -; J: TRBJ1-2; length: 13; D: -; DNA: TGTGCCAGCATGGACGCAGGGCACTATGGCTACACCTTC; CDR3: CASMDAGHYGYTF
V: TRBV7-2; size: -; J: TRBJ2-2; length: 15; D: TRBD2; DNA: TGTGCCAGCAGCTTAAGACGGGAGGGCCCCGGGGAGCTGTTTTTT; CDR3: CASSLRREGPGELFF
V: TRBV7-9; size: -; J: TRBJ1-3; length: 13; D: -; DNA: TGTGCCAGCAGCCGGAGCTCTGGAAACACCATATATTTT; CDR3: CASSRSSGNTIYF
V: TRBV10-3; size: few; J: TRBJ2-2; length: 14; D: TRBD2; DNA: TGTGCCACCGTTAGCGGGGGCCTCACCGGGGAGCTGTTTTTT; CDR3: CATVSGGLTGELFF
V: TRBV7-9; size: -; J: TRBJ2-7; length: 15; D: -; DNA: TGTGCCAGCAGCCCCCGGGACATGAGCTCCTACGAGCAGTACTTC; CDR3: CASSPRDMSSYEQYF
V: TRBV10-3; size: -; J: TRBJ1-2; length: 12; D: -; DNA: TGTGCCATCAGTGATTCAGGAAATGGCTACACCTTC; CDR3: CAISDSGNGYTF
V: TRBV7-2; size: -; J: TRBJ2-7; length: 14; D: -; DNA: TGTGCCAGCAGCTTAGCCACAGGCACCTACGAGCAGTACTTC; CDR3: CASSLATGTYEQYF
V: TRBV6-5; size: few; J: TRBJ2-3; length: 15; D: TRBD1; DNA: TGTGCCAGCAGTTACCGGGACAGGAGCACAGATACGCAGTATTTT; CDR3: CASSYRDRSTDTQYF
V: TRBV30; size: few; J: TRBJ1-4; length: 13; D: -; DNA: TGTGCCTGGAGTGTCGGGGGGCTTGAAAAACTGGTTTTT; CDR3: CAWSVGGLEKLVF
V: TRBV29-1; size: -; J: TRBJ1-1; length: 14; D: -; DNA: TGCAGCGTTGAAAGGAGGGGAAACGGGAGGGGAGCTTTCTTT; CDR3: CSVERRGNGRGAFF
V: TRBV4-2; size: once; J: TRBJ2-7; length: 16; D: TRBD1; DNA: TGTGCCAGCAGCCAAGGGGACAGGACCACATCCTACGAGCAGTACTTC; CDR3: CASSQGDRTTSYEQYF
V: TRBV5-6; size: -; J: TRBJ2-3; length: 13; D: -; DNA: TGTGCCAGCAGCTTGGACAGGGTAGATACGCAGTATTTT; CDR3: CASSLDRVDTQYF
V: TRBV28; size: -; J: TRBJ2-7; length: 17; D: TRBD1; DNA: TGTGCCAGCAGTGAAAACTTCGCGGGACAGGGGTTCTACGAGCAGTACTTC; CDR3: CASSENFAGQGFYEQYF
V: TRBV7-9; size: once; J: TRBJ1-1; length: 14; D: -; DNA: TGTGCCAGCAGCCCTACAGAAATGAACACTGAAGCTTTCTTT; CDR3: CASSPTEMNTEAFF
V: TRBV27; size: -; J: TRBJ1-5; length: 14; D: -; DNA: TGTGCCAGCAGTTTATTCGGGGGCAATCAGCCCCAGCATTTT; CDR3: CASSLFGGNQPQHF
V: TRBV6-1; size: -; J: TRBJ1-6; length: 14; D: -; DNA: TGTGCCAGCAGTGAAGGTACAGTCCATTCACCCCTCCACTTT; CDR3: CASSEGTVHSPLHF